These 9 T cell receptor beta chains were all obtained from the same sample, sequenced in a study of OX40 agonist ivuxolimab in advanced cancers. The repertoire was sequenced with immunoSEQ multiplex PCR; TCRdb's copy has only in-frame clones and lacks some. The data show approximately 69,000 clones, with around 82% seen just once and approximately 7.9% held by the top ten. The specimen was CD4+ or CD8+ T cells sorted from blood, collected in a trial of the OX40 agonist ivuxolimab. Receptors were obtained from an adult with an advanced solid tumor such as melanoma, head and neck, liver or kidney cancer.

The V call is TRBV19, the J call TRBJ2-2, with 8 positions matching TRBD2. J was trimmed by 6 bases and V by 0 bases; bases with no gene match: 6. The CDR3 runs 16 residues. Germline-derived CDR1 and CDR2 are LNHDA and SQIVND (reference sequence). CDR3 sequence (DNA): TGTGCCAGTAGTATAGAGATTAAAGCGGGAGCCGGGGAGCTGTTTTTT. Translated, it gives CASSIEIKAGAGELFF.

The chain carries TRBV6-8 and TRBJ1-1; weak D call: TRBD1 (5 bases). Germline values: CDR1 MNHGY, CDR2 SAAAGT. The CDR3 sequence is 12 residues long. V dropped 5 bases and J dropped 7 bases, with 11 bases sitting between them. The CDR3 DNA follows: TGTGCCAGCAGTCACCCAGGGCGTGAAGCTTTCTTT. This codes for CASSHPGREAFF.

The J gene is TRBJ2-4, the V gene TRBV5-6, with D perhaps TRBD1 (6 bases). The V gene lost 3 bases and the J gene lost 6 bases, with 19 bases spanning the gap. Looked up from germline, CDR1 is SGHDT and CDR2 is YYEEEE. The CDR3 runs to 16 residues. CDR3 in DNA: TGTGCCAGCAGCTCTGCCCCGGGAAGGGGGACAAACATTCAGTACTTC. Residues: CASSSAPGRGTNIQYF.

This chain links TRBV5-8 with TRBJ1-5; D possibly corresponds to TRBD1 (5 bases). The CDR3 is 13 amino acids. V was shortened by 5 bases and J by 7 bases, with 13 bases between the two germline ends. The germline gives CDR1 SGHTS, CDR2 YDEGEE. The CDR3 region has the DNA TGTGCCAGCAGTCTCTGGGGGGACCAGCCCCAGCATTTT. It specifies CASSLWGDQPQHF.

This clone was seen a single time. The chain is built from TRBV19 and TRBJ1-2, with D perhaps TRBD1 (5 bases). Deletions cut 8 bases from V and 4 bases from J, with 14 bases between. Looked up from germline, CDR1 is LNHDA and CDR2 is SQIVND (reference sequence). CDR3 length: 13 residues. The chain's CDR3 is CASRPRGGYGYTF. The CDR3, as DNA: TGTGCCAGTCGCCCCCGCGGGGGCTATGGCTACACCTTC.

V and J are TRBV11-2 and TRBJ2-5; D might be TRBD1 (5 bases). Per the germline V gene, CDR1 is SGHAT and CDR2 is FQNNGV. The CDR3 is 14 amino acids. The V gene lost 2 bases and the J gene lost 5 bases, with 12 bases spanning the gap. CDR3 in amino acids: CASSLIAGMETQYF. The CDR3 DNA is TGTGCCAGCAGCTTAATTGCAGGGATGGAGACCCAGTACTTC. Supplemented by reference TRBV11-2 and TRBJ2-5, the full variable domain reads EAGVAQSPRYKIIEKRQSVAFWCNPISGHATLYWYQQILGQGPKLLIQFQNNGVVDDSQLPKDRFSAERLKGVDSTLKIQPAKLEDSAVYLCASSLIAGMETQYFGPGTRLLVL.

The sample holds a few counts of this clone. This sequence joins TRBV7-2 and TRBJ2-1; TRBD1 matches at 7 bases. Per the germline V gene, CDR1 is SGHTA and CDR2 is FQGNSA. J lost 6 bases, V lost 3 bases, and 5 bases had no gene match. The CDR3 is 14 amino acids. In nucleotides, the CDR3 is TGTGCCAGCAGCTTGACAGGGTTGAGCAATGAGCAGTTCTTC. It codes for CASSLTGLSNEQFF. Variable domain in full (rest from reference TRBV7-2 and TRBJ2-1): GAGVSQSPSNKVTEKGKDVELRCDPISGHTALYWYRQSLGQGLEFLIYFQGNSAPDKSGLPSDRFSAERTGGSVSTLTIQRTQQEDSAVYLCASSLTGLSNEQFFGPGTRLTVL.

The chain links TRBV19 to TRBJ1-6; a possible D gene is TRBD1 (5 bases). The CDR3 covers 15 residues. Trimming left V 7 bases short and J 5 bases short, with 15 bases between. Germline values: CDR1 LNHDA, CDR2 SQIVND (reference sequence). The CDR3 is CASNFYDRDNSPLHF. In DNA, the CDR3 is TGTGCCAGTAACTTCTACGACAGAGATAATTCACCCCTCCACTTT. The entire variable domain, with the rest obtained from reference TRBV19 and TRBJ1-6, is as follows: DGGITQSPKYLFRKEGQNVTLSCEQNLNHDAMYWYRQDPGQGLRLIYYSQIVNDFQKGDIAEGYSVSREKKESFPLTVTSAQKNPTAFYLCASNFYDRDNSPLHFGNGTRLTVT.

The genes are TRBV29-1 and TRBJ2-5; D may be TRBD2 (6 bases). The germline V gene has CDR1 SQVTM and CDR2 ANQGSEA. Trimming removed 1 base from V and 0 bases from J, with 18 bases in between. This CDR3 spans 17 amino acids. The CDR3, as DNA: TGCAGCGTTGAAGGGGGGATCGGGACTGAGTACCAAGAGACCCAGTACTTC. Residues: CSVEGGIGTEYQETQYF.